Following are 5 T cell receptor beta chains from one sample sequenced in a study of control samples from healthy donors and cancer patients. The data were produced by immunoSEQ multiplex PCR, yet TCRdb's version contains in-frame clones alone and is incomplete. The sample has some 120,000 clones; around 87% are singletons. Sequenced input: blood. The receptors here all came from a man aged 55 to 70 in good health.

The V and J genes are TRBV19 and TRBJ1-1; no clear D gene. CDR3 length: 14 residues. Per germline, CDR1 LNHDA and CDR2 SQIVND (reference sequence). The V gene lost 6 bases and the J gene lost 1 base, with 12 bases spanning the gap. The CDR3 DNA reads TGTGCCAGTAGCGTCCGCTGGGGGAACACTGAAGCTTTCTTT. Its translation is CASSVRWGNTEAFF.

The V gene is TRBV7-2, the J gene TRBJ2-3; the D is unclear. CDR1 is SGHTA, CDR2 FQGNSA, per germline. The CDR3 runs 16 residues. The V end lost 4 bases, the J end lost 2 bases, and 16 bases lay between the germline ends. The CDR3 is CASSSRPFYNTDTQYF. CDR3 DNA sequence: TGTGCCAGCAGCTCCCGGCCGTTTTACAACACAGATACGCAGTATTTT.

V and J are TRBV5-1 and TRBJ1-2; D is undetermined. Germline V gene data show CDR1 as SGHRS and CDR2 as YFSETQ. Trimming took 3 bases from V and 4 from J, leaving 10 bases between them. This CDR3 has 13 amino acids. The CDR3 protein is CASSSSVIYGYTF. The CDR3 DNA reads TGCGCCAGCAGCTCCAGTGTTATCTATGGCTACACCTTC.

The gene calls are TRBV24-1 and TRBJ2-3; 8 bases fit TRBD1. V shed 5 bases, J shed 5 bases, and the junction held 8 bases outside the gene matches. This CDR3 spans 15 amino acids. CDR1 and CDR2 from the germline V gene are KGHDR and SFDVKD. CDR3 residues: CATSGAGGGEDTQYF. DNA for the CDR3: TGTGCCACCAGTGGCGCAGGGGGCGGTGAAGATACGCAGTATTTT.

V is TRBV24-1 and J is TRBJ2-3, with TRBD2 identical over 10 bases. CDR1 and CDR2 from the germline V gene are KGHDR and SFDVKD. The J segment lost 2 bases and the V segment lost 5 bases, leaving 6 bases of the junction unmatched. The CDR3 consists of 16 residues. The DNA of the CDR3 is TGTGCCACCAGTGGAAGTAGCGGGGGGTCCACAGATACGCAGTATTTT. Protein: CATSGSSGGSTDTQYF.